This record covers a single TCR beta chain. Its antigen is currently not known. There are no base qualities to consult, and no much larger clone falls within one base. Receptor amplification or capture employed bulk RNA-seq. The instrument was an Illumina HiSeq 2500. The original pipeline was this. For the separate targeted TCR-seq dataset, MiXCR version 2.1.5 with default parameters extracted and quantified CDR3 sequences from raw reads. Each TCR-beta clone in the separate targeted TCR-seq dataset was defined by the V gene, J gene and CDR3 sequence taken together. In the separate targeted TCR-seq dataset, clones with fewer than three counts were first removed, after which only the 90% most strongly expressed clones per sample were kept. The separate targeted TCR-seq dataset calculated Treg-Tconv overlap for each tissue as the number of shared clones divided by the total number of Treg clones, multiplied by 100. Clones were called with MiXCR by TCRdb after fastp trimmed the public reads at Q25, and only in-frame beta chains were retained. Rows are combined by CDR3 protein, so each entry shows the most common genes and DNA. These V and J calls are TCRdb output, not the study's own analysis. The sample data list some 3,000 distinct CDR3 sequences, and less than 85% of these were observed just once. The ten largest clones represent about 7.8% of the sample.

This sample is part of a study of draining lymph node invasion in breast cancer (TCRdb year 2020). Background on the whole study: Nodal metastasis was diagnosed by histology and cytokeratin immunohistochemistry, and confirmation was obtained by EpCAM/CD45 flow cytometry. In a separate targeted assay, bulk TCR-beta CDR3 sequencing compared sorted memory regulatory T cells and memory conventional CD4 T cells across breast cancer tissues. Each patient contributed matched non-invaded and tumor-invaded tumor-draining lymph nodes plus the primary tumor, profiled for both Treg and Tconv subsets. The separate targeted TCR sequencing included lymph nodes from five patients, and primary tumors were also sequenced for three of those five patients.

Memory regulatory T cells were isolated by sorting for CD4+ CD45RA- CD25high cells. Each tumor-draining lymph node was classified as non-invaded if metastatic tumor cells were absent and as invaded if metastatic tumor cells were present. T cells were pre-enriched with a Miltenyi Pan T Cell isolation kit before staining and sorting. Immunohistochemistry for estrogen receptor, progesterone receptor, HER2 and Ki-67 was used to characterize primary tumors. Fresh surgical tissue was processed within a few hours after surgery by being cut into small fragments. Tissue fragments were enzymatically digested with Liberase TL plus DNase for under 25 minutes and were then filtered through a 40-micrometer strainer. Sorting used a BD FACS Aria II with about 97-99% purity, after DAPI live/dead staining. Sorted cells were lysed in TCL buffer and RNA was purified with a Norgen Single Cell RNA purification kit including DNase treatment.

What the study reported, not specific to this receptor: TCRs shared between the Treg and Tconv subsets were viewed as suggestive of, but not proof of, a common clonal origin. In the targeted TCR-seq data, Tregs appeared to be more clonally expanded than Tconvs in all tissues, and lower diversity was found for both subsets in tumor than in lymph nodes. Whether Treg conversion occurred in a given organ or whether converted Tregs recirculated between nodes and tumor could not be resolved from the data. Some clones from the top 100 tumor clones were found in both invaded and non-invaded nodes, which suggests recirculation between the tumor and the draining nodes. Within each tissue, roughly 12-25% of Treg TCRs were also found among Tconvs, a result interpreted as suggesting peripheral Treg induction. Tracking the tumor top-100 clones was possible in just a couple of patients.

At the junction V is shortened by 0 bases and J by 7 bases, with 12 bases in between. The CDR3 sequence holds 14 residues, the cysteine and phenylalanine included. Only the CDR3 DNA stays, 42 bases, in frame from base 1. CDR1 and CDR2, looked up from the germline V gene (reference sequence), are SEHNR and FQNEAQ. This receptor was taken from a female donor with luminal breast cancer. The sample consisted of sorted memory Tregs from a lymph node. The meaning of the sample's cell subset or site label: CD45RA-negative sorted CD4+ T cells (memory Tconv or effector/memory Treg). Recombination linked TRBV7-9 to TRBJ2-5; the D gene remains uncertain. This receptor has the CDR3 CASSLAQGSGTQYF. The bases read TGTGCCAGCAGCTTAGCGCAAGGTTCGGGGACCCAGTACTTC.